The 6 T cell receptor beta chains below all came from one sample that was sequenced in a study of blood T cells in healthy people across ages. The second PCR ran about 6 to 11 cycles with a sample-barcoded 5' primer and J-beta primers. Each CDR3 protein gets one entry after TCRdb re-called the 5' RACE reads with MiXCR. Counted here are around 700,000 distinct CDR3 sequences, about 25% occurring once; the ten biggest clones make up more than 8%. A further study also used this sample, focusing on T cells of mothers and their children.

The sequenced sample consisted of blood. The receptors originated from a boy aged 10-17 years in good health.

This clonotype turned up a few times. The chain is built from TRBV28 and TRBJ1-3, with 8 bases identical to TRBD1. This CDR3 is 16 amino acids long. J lost 0 bases, V lost 6 bases, and 7 bases had no gene match. Germline V CDR1 and CDR2: MDHEN, SYDVKM. Written as DNA, the CDR3 is TGTGCCAGCAGAGGACAGGGTTTGGGCTCTGGAAACACCATATATTTT. This encodes CASRGQGLGSGNTIYF.

The V call is TRBV12-3 or TRBV12-4, the J call TRBJ2-7; TRBD1 matches at 7 bases. Trimming removed 8 bases from V and 6 bases from J; junction bases left unmatched: 7. The CDR3 sequence is 12 residues long. For the CDR3, the DNA is TGTGCCAGCGGGACAGACGCTGGCGAGCAGTACTTC. This encodes CASGTDAGEQYF.

The CDR3 nucleotides read TGTGCCAGCAGTGAAATTCCCGGGGATTGGATTGAAAAACTGTTTTTT. Its protein is CASSEIPGDWIEKLFF. V and J are TRBV2 and TRBJ1-4, with D uncertain. Germline V CDR1 and CDR2: SNHLY, FYNNEI. V shed 2 bases and J shed 7 bases, with 17 bases lying between them. There are 16 residues in the CDR3. Filled out from reference TRBV2 and TRBJ1-4, the complete variable domain reads EPEVTQTPSHQVTQMGQEVILRCVPISNHLYFYWYRQILGQKVEFLVSFYNNEISEKSEIFDDQFSVERPDGSNFTLKIRSTKLEDSAMYFCASSEIPGDWIEKLFFGSGTQLSVL.

The chain employs TRBV4-3 and TRBJ1-2; D gene uncertain. This CDR3 has 15 amino acids. Germline lookup yields CDR1 LGHNA and CDR2 YSLEER. The ends were cut back, 0 bases at V and 2 bases at J, with 10 bases in the middle. For the CDR3, the DNA is TGCGCCAGCAGCCAAGATCACCCAGAGAACTATGGCTACACCTTC. It encodes CASSQDHPENYGYTF.

This clonotype has just a few counts. The J gene is TRBJ2-7, the V gene TRBV12-5; perhaps TRBD2 as D (6 bases). Germline CDR1 LGHNT, CDR2 FRNRAP. V lost 4 bases to trimming and J lost 3 bases, with 10 bases between them. The CDR3 runs to 13 residues. CDR3 in DNA: TGTGCTAGTGGTTCGGGACTTCTCTACGAGCAGTACTTC. It yields the protein CASGSGLLYEQYF.

V gene TRBV25-1 combines with J gene TRBJ2-5; a possible D gene is TRBD1 (6 bases). The end of the DNA is better explained by TRBJ2-7, so the J call may be wrong. Germline values: CDR1 MGHDK, CDR2 SYGVNS. The length of the CDR3 is 13 residues. As DNA, the CDR3 is TGTGCCACCCTCGCAGGGGTGTCCTACGAGCAGTACTTC. Translation: CATLAGVSYEQYF.